The T cell receptor (beta chain) described here comes from a study of cytomegalovirus exposure and HLA in healthy donors. With respect to this clone: Its antigen is currently unknown.

Germline trimming cut 3 bases from V and 1 base from J; bases unmatched to any gene: 7. CDR1 and CDR2 from the germline V gene are KGHSH and LQKENI. The CDR3 length is 16 residues. Findings and limits, study-wide: Beyond CMV serostatus, there was no information to go on about immune exposure. Overall, approximately 150 TCR beta chains were annotated as cytomegalovirus-associated.

The PCR was carried out with 60 Vbeta primers and 13 Jbeta primers. Using immunoSEQ multiplex PCR, the repertoire was profiled, and TCRdb retains in-frame clones only, with some absent. The data show about 140,000 clones, 77% seen once. Sequencing was carried out using PBMCs. The rearrangement joins TRBV18 to TRBJ1-1, with 8 positions matching TRBD1. This clonotype was sampled from a female donor in good health and CMV-seronegative. The CDR3 DNA is TGTGCCAGCTCACCCATGATACAGGGGGGGAACACTGAAGCTTTCTTT. Translated: CASSPMIQGGNTEAFF.